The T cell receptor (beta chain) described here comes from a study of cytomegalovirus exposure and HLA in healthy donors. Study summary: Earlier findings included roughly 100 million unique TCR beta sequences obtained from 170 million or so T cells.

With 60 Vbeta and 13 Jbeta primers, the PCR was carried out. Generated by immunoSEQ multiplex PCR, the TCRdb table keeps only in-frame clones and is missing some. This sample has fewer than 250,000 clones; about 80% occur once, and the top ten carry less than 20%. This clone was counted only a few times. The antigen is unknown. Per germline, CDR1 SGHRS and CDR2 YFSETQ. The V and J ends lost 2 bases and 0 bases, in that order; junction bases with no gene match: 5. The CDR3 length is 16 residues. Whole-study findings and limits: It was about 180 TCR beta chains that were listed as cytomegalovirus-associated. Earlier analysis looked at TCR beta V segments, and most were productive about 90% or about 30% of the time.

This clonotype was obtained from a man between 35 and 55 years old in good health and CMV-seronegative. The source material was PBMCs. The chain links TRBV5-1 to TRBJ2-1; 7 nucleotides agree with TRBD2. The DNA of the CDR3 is TGCGCCAGCAGCTTTACCAGCGGGAACTCCTACAATGAGCAGTTCTTC. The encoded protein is CASSFTSGNSYNEQFF.